The clone carrying this T cell receptor beta chain was picked up many times. One end of the junction varies from germline; a read error may be responsible. The CDR3 is 10 amino acids. CDR1 is MDHEN, CDR2 SYDVKM, per germline. These data come from a study of naive and memory T cell subsets. Two oligonucleotides, mixed equimolar, formed the beta constant-region primer covering TRBC1 and TRBC2. Via MiXCR, TCRdb re-called the UMI-ligation and nested PCR reads, giving one row per CDR3 protein. The sample carries approximately 85,000 distinct CDR3 sequences, about 7% recorded once. This chain joins TRBV28 and TRBJ2-7; 8 bases are shared with TRBD1. Specimen: central memory CD4+ T cells from blood. The sequence was collected from a human donor in good health. The CDR3 DNA is TGTGCCAGCAGTGGGACAGGTTTTTATTTC. It specifies CASSGTGFYF.